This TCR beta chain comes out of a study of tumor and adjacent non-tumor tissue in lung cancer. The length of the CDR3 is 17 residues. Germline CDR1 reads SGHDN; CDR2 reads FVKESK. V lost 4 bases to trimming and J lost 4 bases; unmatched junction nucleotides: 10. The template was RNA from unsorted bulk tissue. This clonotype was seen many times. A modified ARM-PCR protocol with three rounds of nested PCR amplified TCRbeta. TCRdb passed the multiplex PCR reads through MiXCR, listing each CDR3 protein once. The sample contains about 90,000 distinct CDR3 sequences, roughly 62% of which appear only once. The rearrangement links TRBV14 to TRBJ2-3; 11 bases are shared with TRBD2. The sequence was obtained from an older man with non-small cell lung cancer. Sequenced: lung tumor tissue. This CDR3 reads CASSRKLAGVFADTQYF. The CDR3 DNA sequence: TGTGCCAGCAGCCGGAAACTAGCGGGAGTGTTCGCAGATACGCAGTATTTT.